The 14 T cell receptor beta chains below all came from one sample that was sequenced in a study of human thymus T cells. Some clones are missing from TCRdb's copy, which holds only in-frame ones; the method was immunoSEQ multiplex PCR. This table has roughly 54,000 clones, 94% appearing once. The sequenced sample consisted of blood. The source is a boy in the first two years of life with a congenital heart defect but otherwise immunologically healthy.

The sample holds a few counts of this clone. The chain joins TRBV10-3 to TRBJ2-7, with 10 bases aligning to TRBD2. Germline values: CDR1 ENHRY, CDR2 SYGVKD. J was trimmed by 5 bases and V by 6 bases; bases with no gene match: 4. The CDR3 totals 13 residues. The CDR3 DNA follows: TGTGCCATCAGCTCCGGGACTAGCGACGAGCAGTACTTC. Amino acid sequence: CAISSGTSDEQYF.

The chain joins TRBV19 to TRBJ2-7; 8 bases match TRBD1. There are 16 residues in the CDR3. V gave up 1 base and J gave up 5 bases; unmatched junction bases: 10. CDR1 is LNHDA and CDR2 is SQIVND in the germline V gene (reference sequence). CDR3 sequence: CASSIGARTGRNEQYF. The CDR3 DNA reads TGTGCCAGTAGTATAGGGGCCAGGACAGGGAGGAACGAGCAGTACTTC. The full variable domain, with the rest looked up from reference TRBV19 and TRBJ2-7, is DGGITQSPKYLFRKEGQNVTLSCEQNLNHDAMYWYRQDPGQGLRLIYYSQIVNDFQKGDIAEGYSVSREKKESFPLTVTSAQKNPTAFYLCASSIGARTGRNEQYFGPGTRLTVT.

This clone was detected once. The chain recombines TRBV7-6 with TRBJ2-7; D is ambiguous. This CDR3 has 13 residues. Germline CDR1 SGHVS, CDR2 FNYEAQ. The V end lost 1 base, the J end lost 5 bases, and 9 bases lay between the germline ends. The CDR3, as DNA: TGTGCCAGCAGCTTAGTAGTGGGGAACGAGCAGTACTTC. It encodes CASSLVVGNEQYF.

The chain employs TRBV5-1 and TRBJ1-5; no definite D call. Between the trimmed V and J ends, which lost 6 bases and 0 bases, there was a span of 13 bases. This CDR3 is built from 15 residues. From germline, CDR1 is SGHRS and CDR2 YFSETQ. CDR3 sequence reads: CASNQGGNSNQPQHF. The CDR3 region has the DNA TGCGCCAGCAACCAAGGAGGCAATAGCAATCAGCCCCAGCATTTT.

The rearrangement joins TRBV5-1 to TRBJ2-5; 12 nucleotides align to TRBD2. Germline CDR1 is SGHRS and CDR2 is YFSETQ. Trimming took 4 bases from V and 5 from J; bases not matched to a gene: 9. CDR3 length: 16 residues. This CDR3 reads CASSPDGLAGYETQYF. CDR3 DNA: TGCGCCAGCAGCCCCGACGGACTAGCGGGGTATGAGACCCAGTACTTC.

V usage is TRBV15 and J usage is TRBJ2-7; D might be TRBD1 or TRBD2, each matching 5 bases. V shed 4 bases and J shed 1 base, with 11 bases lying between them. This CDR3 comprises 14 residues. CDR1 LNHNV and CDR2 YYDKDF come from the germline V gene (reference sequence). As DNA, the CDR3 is TGTGCCACCAGCACTAGGGACGGATCCTACGAGCAGTACTTC. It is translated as CATSTRDGSYEQYF.

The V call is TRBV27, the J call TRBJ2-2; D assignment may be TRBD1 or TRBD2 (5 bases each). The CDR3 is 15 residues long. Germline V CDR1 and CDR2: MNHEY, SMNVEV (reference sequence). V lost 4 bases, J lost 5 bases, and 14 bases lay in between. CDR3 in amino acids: CASSSWGGGTGELFF. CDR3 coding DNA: TGTGCCAGCAGTTCCTGGGGTGGGGGAACCGGGGAGCTGTTTTTT.

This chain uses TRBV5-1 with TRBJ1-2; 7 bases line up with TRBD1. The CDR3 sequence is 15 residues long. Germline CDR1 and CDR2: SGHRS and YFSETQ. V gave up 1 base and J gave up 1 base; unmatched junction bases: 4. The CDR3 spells CASSLYTGDNYGYTF. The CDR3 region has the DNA TGCGCCAGCAGCTTGTATACAGGGGATAACTATGGCTACACCTTC.

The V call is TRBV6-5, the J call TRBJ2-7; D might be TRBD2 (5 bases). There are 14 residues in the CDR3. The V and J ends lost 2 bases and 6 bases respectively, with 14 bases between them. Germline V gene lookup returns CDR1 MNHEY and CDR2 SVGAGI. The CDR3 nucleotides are TGTGCCAGCAGTTACCGATTCAACAGCGGCGAGCAGTACTTC. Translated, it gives CASSYRFNSGEQYF.

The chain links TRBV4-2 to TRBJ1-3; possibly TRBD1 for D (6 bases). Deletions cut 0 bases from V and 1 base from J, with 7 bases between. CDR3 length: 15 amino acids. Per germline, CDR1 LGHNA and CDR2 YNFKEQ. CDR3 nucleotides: TGTGCCAGCAGCCAAGAAACAGGGTCTGGAAACACCATATATTTT. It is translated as CASSQETGSGNTIYF.

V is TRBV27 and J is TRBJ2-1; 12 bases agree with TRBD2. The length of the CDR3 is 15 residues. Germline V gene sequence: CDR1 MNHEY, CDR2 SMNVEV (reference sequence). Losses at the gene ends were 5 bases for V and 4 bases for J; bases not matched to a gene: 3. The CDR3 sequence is CASSDGTSGYNEQFF. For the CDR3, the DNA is TGTGCCAGCAGTGACGGGACTAGCGGGTACAATGAGCAGTTCTTC.

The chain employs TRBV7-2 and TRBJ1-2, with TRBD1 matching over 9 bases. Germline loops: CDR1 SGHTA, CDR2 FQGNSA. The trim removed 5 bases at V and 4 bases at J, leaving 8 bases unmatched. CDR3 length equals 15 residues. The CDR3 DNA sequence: TGTGCCAGCAGCCCAGACAGGGGGAGTGTCTATGGCTACACCTTC. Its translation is CASSPDRGSVYGYTF.

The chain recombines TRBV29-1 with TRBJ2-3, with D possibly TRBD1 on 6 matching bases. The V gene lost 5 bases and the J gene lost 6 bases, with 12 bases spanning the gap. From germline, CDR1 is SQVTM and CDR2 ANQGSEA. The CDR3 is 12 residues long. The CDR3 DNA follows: TGCAGCGTTCCCGGCAGGGGTGATACGCAGTATTTT. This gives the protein CSVPGRGDTQYF.

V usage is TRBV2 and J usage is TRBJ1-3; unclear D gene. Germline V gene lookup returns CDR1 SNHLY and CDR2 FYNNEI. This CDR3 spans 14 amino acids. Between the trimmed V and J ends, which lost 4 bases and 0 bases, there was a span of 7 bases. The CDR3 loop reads CASSVLSSGNTIYF. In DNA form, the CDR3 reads TGTGCCAGCAGTGTCTTGAGCTCTGGAAACACCATATATTTT.